This T cell receptor beta chain was identified in a study of cytomegalovirus exposure and HLA in healthy donors. The study ran its PCR with 60 Vbeta and 13 Jbeta primers. Here immunoSEQ multiplex PCR was the method, and the copy in TCRdb shows in-frame clones only, minus some. The data contain 90,000 to 100,000 clones, 74% of them seen just once; the ten biggest clones take up under 2%. CDR1 and CDR2 (germline): ENHRY, SYGVKD. V dropped 3 bases and J dropped 2 bases, with 10 bases sitting between them. The CDR3 contains 14 residues. In regard to this clone: Its antigen is undetermined.

General study results and limits: Cytomegalovirus-associated TCR beta chains were listed, numbering some 150. The availability of immune exposure information extended only to CMV serostatus. In a later analysis, HLA-associated TCR beta chains were more clonally expanded than equally common others.

The sequence was obtained from a male donor in good health and CMV-seronegative. The rearrangement links TRBV10-3 to TRBJ1-1; D remains ambiguous. The sample taken for sequencing was PBMCs. The CDR3 sequence: CAISDPGRNTEAFF. The CDR3 DNA sequence: TGTGCCATCAGTGACCCCGGGAGAAACACTGAAGCTTTCTTT.